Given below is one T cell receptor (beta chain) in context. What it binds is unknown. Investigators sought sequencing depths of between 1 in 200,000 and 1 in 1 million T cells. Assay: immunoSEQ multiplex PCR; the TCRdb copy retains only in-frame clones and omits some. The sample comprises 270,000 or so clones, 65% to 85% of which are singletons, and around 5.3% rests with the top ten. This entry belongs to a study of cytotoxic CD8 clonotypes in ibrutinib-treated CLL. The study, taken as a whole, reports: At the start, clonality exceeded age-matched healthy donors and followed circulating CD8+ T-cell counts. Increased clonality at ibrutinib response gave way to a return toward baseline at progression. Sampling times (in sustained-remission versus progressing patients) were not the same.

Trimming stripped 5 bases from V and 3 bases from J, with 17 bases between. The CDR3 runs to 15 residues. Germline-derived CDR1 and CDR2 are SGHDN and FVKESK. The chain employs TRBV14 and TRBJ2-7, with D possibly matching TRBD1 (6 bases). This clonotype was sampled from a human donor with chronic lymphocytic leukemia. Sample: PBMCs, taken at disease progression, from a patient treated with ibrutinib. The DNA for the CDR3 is TGTGCCAGCAGCTTGGGATATACAGGGTTCTACGAGCAGTACTTC. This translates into CASSLGYTGFYEQYF.